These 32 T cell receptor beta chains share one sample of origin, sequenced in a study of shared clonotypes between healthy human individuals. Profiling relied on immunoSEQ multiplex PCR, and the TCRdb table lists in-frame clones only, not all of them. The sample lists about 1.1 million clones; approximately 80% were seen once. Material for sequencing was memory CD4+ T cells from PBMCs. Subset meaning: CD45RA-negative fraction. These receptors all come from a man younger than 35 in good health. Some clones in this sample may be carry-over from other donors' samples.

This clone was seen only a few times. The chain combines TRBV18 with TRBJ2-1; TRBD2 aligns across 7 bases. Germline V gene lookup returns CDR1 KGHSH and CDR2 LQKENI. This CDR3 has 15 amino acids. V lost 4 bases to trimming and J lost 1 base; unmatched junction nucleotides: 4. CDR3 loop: CASSLTAGSYNEQFF. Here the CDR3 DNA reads TGTGCCAGCTCACTGACAGCGGGATCCTACAATGAGCAGTTCTTC.

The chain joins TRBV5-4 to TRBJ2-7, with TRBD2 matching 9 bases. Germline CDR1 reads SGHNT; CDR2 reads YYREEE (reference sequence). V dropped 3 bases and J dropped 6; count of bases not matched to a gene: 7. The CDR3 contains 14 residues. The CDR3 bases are TGTGCCAGCAGCTCAGAGGGCGGGAGGGCCGAGCAGTACTTC. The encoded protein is CASSSEGGRAEQYF.

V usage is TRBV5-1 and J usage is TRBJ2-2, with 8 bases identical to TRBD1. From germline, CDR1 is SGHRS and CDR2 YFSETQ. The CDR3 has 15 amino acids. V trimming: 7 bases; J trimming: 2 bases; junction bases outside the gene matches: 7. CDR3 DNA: TGCGCCAGCCGGACAACAGGGGGAAACACCGGGGAGCTGTTTTTT. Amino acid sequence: CASRTTGGNTGELFF.

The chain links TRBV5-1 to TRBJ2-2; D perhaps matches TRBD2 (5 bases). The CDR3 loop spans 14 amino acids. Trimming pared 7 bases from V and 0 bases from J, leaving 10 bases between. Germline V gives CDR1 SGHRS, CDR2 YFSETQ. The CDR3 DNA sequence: TGCGCCAGCGGGTTGGGAGCGAACACCGGGGAGCTGTTTTTT. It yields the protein CASGLGANTGELFF.

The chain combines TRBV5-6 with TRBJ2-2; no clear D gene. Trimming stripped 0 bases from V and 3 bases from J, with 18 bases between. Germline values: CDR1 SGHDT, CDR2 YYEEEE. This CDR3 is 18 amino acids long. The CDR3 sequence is CASSLDRPPRPDTGELFF. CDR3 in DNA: TGTGCCAGCAGCTTGGACCGGCCGCCGAGGCCGGACACCGGGGAGCTGTTTTTT.

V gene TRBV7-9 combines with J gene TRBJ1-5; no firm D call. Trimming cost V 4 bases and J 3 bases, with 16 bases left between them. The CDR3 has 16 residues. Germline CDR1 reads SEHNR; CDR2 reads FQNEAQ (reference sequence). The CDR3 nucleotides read TGTGCCAGCAGCTCCCAGGTTCTGGGGAACAATCAGCCCCAGCATTTT. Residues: CASSSQVLGNNQPQHF.

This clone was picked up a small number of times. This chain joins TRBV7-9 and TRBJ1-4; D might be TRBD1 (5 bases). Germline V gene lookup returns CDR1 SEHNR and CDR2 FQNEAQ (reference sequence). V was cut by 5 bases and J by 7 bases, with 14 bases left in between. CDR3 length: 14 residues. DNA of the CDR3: TGTGCCAGCAGCCCAGGGATGTCCGGTGAAAAACTGTTTTTT. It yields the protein CASSPGMSGEKLFF.

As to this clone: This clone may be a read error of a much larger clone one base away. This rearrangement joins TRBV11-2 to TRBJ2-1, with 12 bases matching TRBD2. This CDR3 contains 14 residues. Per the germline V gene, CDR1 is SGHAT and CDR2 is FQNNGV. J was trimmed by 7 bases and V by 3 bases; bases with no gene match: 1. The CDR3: CASSFTSGRNEQFF. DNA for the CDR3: TGTGCCAGCAGCTTCACTAGCGGGAGGAATGAGCAGTTCTTC.

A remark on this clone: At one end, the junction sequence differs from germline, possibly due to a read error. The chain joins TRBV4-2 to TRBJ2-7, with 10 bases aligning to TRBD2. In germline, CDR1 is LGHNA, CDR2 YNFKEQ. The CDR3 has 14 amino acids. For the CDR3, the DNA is TGTGCCGGCAGCGCAGGACTAGCGGCTTACGAGCAGTACTTC. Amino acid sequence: CAGSAGLAAYEQYF.

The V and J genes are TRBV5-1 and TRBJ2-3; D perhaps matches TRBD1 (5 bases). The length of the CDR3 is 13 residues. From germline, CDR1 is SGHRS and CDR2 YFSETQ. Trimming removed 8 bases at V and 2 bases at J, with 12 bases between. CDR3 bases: TGCGCCAGTGGGCGACAGACCACAGATACGCAGTATTTT. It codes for CASGRQTTDTQYF.

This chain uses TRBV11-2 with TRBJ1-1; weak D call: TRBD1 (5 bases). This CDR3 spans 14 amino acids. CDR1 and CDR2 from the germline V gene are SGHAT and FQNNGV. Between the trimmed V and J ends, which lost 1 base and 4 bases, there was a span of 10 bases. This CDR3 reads CASSLVRGTTEAFF. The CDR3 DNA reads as TGTGCCAGCAGCTTAGTACGGGGGACCACTGAAGCTTTCTTT.

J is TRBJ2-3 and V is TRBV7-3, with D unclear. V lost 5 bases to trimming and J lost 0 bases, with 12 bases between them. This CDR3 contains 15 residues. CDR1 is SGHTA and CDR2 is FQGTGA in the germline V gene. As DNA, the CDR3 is TGTGCCAGCAGCAAAGACCCTTCTAGCACAGATACGCAGTATTTT. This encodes CASSKDPSSTDTQYF.

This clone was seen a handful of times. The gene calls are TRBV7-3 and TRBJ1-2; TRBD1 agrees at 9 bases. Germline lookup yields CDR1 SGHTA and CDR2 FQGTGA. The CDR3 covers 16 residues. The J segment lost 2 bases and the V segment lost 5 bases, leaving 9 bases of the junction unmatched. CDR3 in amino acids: CASSPPPGQGNYGYTF. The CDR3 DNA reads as TGTGCCAGCAGCCCCCCCCCGGGACAGGGAAACTATGGCTACACCTTC.

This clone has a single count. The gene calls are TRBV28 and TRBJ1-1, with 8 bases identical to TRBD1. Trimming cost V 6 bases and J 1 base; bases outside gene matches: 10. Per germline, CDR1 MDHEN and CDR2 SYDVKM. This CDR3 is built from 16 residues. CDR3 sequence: CASRPTGGRRNTEAFF. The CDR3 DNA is TGTGCCAGCAGGCCCACAGGGGGACGACGGAACACTGAAGCTTTCTTT.

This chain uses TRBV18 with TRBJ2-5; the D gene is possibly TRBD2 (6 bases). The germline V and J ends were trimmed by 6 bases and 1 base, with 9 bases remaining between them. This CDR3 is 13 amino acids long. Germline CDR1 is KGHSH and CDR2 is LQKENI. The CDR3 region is CASSTGLQETQYF. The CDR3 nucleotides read TGTGCCAGCTCCACGGGACTCCAAGAGACCCAGTACTTC.

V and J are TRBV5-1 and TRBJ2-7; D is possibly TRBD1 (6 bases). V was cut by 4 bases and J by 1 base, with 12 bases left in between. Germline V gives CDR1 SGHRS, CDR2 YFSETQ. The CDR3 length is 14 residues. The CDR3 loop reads CASSQQGTSYEQYF. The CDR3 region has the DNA TGCGCCAGCAGCCAACAGGGAACATCCTACGAGCAGTACTTC.

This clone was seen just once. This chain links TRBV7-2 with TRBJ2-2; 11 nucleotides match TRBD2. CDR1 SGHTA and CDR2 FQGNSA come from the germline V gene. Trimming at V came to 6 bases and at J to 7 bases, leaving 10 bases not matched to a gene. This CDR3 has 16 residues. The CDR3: CASSAASGRRGGELFF. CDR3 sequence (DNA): TGTGCCAGCAGTGCCGCTAGCGGGAGGAGGGGCGGGGAGCTGTTTTTT. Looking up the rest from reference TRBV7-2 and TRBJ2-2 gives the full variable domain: GAGVSQSPSNKVTEKGKDVELRCDPISGHTALYWYRQSLGQGLEFLIYFQGNSAPDKSGLPSDRFSAERTGGSVSTLTIQRTQQEDSAVYLCASSAASGRRGGELFFGEGSRLTVL.

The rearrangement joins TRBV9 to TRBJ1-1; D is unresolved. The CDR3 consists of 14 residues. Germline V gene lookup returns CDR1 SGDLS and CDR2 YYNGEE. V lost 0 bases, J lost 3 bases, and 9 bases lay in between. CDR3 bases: TGTGCCAGCAGCGTAGTTACCGTAGACACTGAAGCTTTCTTT. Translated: CASSVVTVDTEAFF.

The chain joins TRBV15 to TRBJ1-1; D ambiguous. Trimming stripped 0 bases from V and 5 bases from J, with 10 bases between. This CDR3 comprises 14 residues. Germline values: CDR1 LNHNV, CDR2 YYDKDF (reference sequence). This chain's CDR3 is CATSRDYAGTEAFF. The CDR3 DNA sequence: TGTGCCACCAGCAGAGATTACGCGGGGACTGAAGCTTTCTTT.

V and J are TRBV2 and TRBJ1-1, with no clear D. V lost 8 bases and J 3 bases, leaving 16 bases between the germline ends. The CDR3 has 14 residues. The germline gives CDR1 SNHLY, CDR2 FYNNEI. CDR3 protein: CASLRQVSHTEAFF. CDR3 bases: TGTGCCAGCCTACGGCAGGTTTCTCACACTGAAGCTTTCTTT. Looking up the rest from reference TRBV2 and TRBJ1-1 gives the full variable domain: EPEVTQTPSHQVTQMGQEVILRCVPISNHLYFYWYRQILGQKVEFLVSFYNNEISEKSEIFDDQFSVERPDGSNFTLKIRSTKLEDSAMYFCASLRQVSHTEAFFGQGTRLTVV.

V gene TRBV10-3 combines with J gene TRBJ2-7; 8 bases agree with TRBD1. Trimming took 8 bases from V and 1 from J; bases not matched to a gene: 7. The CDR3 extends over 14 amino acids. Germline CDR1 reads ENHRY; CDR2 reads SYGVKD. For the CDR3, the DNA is TGTGCCATCGCCTCCGGGACAGGATCCTACGAGCAGTACTTC. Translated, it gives CAIASGTGSYEQYF.

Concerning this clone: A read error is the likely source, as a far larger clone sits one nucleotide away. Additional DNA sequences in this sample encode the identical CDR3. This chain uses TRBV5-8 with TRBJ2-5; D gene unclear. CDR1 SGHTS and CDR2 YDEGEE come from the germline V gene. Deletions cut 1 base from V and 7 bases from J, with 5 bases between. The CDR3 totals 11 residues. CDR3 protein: CASSLSGTQYF. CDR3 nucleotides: TGTGCCAGCAGCTTGTCAGGGACCCAGTACTTC.

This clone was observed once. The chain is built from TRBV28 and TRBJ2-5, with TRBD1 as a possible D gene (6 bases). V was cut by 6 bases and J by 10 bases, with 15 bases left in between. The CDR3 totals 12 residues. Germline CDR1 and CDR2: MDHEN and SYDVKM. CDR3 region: CASSSQGLDQYF. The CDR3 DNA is TGTGCCAGCAGCTCCCAGGGGCTCGACCAGTACTTC.

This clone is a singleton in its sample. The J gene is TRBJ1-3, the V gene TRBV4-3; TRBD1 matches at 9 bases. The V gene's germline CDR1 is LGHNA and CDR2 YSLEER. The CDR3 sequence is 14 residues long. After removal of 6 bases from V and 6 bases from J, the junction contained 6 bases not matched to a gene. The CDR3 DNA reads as TGCGCCAGCAGACAGGGGGCGCTGGAAAACACCATATATTTT. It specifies CASRQGALENTIYF.

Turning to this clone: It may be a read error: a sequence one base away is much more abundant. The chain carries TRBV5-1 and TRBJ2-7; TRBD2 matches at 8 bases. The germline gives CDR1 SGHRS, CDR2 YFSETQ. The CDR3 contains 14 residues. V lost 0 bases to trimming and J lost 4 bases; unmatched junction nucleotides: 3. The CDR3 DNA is TGCGCCAGCAGCTTGGGACTAGCGAGATACGAGCAGTACTTC. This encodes CASSLGLARYEQYF.

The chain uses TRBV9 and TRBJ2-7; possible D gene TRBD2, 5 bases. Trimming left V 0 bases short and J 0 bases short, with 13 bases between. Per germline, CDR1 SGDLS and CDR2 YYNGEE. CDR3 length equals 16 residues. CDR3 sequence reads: CASSVAPGISSYEQYF. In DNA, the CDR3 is TGTGCCAGCAGCGTAGCTCCGGGGATTAGCTCCTACGAGCAGTACTTC.

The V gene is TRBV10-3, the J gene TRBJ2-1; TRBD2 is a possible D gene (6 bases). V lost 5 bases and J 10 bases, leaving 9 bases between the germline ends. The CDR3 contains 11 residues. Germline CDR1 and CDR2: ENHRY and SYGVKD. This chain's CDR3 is CAISFSGEQFF. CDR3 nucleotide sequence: TGTGCCATCAGTTTTAGCGGAGAGCAGTTCTTC.

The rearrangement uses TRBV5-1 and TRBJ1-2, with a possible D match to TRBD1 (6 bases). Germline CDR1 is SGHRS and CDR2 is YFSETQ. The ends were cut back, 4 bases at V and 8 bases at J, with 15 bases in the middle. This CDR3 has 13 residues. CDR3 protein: CASSPGPQGGYTF. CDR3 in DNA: TGCGCCAGCAGCCCGGGGCCCCAGGGGGGCTACACCTTC.

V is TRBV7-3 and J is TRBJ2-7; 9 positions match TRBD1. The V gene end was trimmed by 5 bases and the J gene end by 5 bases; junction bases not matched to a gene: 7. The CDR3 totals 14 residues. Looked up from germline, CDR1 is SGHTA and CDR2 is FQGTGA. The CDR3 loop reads CASSRDRVANEQYF. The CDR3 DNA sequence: TGTGCCAGCAGCCGGGACAGGGTAGCAAACGAGCAGTACTTC.

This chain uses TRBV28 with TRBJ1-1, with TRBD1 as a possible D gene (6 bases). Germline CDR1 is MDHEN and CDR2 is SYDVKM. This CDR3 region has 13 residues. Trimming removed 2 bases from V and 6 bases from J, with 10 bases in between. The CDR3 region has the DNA TGTGCCAGCAGTTTAGTTGAGGGGGCTGAAGCTTTCTTT. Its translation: CASSLVEGAEAFF.

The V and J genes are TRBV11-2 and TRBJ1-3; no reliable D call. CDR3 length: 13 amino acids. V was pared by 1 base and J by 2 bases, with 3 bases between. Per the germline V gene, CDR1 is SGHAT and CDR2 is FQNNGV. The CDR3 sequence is CASSLVAGNTIYF. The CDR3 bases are TGTGCCAGCAGCTTAGTAGCTGGAAACACCATATATTTT.

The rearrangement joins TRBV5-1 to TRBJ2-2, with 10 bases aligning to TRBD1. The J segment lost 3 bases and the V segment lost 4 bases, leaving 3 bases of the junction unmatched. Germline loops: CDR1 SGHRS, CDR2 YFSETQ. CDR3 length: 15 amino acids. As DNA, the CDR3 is TGCGCCAGCAGCCTCGGGACAGGGGACACCGGGGAGCTGTTTTTT. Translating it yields CASSLGTGDTGELFF.